This is a list of T cell receptor beta chains from one sample in a study of blood T cell repertoires in COVID-19. Some clones are missing from TCRdb's copy, which holds only in-frame ones; the method was immunoSEQ multiplex PCR. The data show roughly 200,000 clones, 70% to 90% seen once. What was sequenced was peripheral blood. Receptor source: a woman aged 18-30 years who had recovered from COVID-19. Both conserved end residues are part of each CDR3. The D gene is left open where the match is weak. The size entry is marked missing in some rows and otherwise reads once, few, many or a size class.

CASSQVRGGTDTQYF	TGCGCCAGCAGCCAAGTACGCGGGGGCACAGATACGCAGTATTTT	-	-	TRBV4-3	TRBJ2-3
CASSFGDSDIYGYTF	TGTGCCAGCAGCTTTGGGGACAGCGATATCTATGGCTACACCTTC	TRBD1	-	TRBV11-2	TRBJ1-2
CASSAGLAGRTDTQYF	TGTGCCAGCAGCGCCGGACTAGCGGGGCGCACAGATACGCAGTATTTT	TRBD2	-	TRBV9	TRBJ2-3
CASSQSSWGGRRLHEQFF	TGCGCCAGCAGTCAATCGTCGTGGGGCGGGAGGAGGCTGCATGAGCAGTTCTTC	TRBD2	-	TRBV23-1	TRBJ2-1
CASSYKNSYNEQFF	TGCGCCAGCAGCTATAAAAACTCCTACAATGAGCAGTTCTTC	-	-	TRBV5-1	TRBJ2-1
CASSPGINNEQFF	TGTGCCAGCAGCCCCGGGATTAACAATGAGCAGTTCTTC	-	-	TRBV7-9	TRBJ2-1
CASSEMAGGPEAFF	TGTGCCAGCAGTGAAATGGCAGGGGGCCCTGAAGCTTTCTTT	TRBD1	few	TRBV25-1	TRBJ1-1
CASSEGVYGYTF	TGTGCCAGCAGTGAGGGGGTCTATGGCTACACCTTC	-	-	TRBV5-6	TRBJ1-2
CASSLGLAGAGELFF	TGTGCCAGCAGCTTGGGACTAGCGGGAGCCGGGGAGCTGTTTTTT	TRBD2	-	TRBV7-9	TRBJ2-2
CAISEGGSYNSPLHF	TGTGCCATCAGTGAAGGGGGTTCCTATAATTCACCCCTCCACTTT	-	few	TRBV10-3	TRBJ1-6
CASSFGGSTNEKLFF	TGTGCCAGCAGCTTTGGTGGCTCAACTAATGAAAAACTGTTTTTT	-	-	TRBV11-2	TRBJ1-4
CASSLSLYPGNTIYF	TGTGCCAGCAGTTTATCCCTATACCCTGGAAACACCATATATTTT	-	-	TRBV6-5	TRBJ1-3
CASSHGYEQYF	TGTGCCAGCAGCCACGGCTACGAGCAGTACTTC	-	-	TRBV11-2	TRBJ2-7
CASSLSGGGGSYNEQFF	TGTGCCAGCAGCCTTAGCGGCGGGGGTGGCTCCTACAATGAGCAGTTCTTC	TRBD2	-	TRBV9	TRBJ2-1
CASSYSRAGGYGYTF	TGTGCCAGCAGTTACAGTAGGGCAGGGGGCTATGGCTACACCTTC	TRBD1	few	TRBV6-5	TRBJ1-2
CASSPGGTGVTEAFF	TGCGCCAGCAGCCCAGGCGGGACAGGGGTCACTGAAGCTTTCTTT	TRBD1	-	TRBV5-1	TRBJ1-1
CASSDPSSGRAWEQFF	TGTGCCAGCAGTGATCCCTCTAGCGGGAGGGCATGGGAGCAGTTCTTC	TRBD2	few	TRBV25-1	TRBJ2-1
CASSSGGTDTQYF	TGTGCCAGCAGCTCGGGGGGCACAGATACGCAGTATTTT	-	-	TRBV7-3	TRBJ2-3
CASSTRNGQDFYEQYF	TGTGCCAGCAGCACACGTAATGGACAGGATTTCTACGAGCAGTACTTC	TRBD1	once	TRBV27	TRBJ2-7
CASSQEAGYWGQETQYF	TGTGCCAGCAGCCAAGAGGCGGGATATTGGGGCCAAGAGACCCAGTACTTC	-	-	TRBV3-1/TRBV3-2	TRBJ2-5
CASSLTGQGDEQYF	TGTGCCAGCAGCTTGACGGGACAGGGCGACGAGCAGTACTTC	TRBD1	once	TRBV7-9	TRBJ2-7
CASSESDRGRTGELFF	TGTGCCAGCAGTGAATCCGACAGGGGTAGGACCGGGGAGCTGTTTTTT	TRBD1	-	TRBV25-1	TRBJ2-2
CASSPTGLGSGSVEQFF	TGTGCCAGCAGCCCGACCGGGTTAGGAAGCGGGTCCGTTGAGCAGTTCTTC	-	-	TRBV3-1/TRBV3-2	TRBJ2-1
CASSKGVLAGVYNEQFF	TGTGCCAGTAGTAAAGGCGTCCTAGCGGGTGTCTACAATGAGCAGTTCTTC	TRBD2	-	TRBV19	TRBJ2-1
CASSYSWEDGYEQYF	TGTGCCAGCAGTTACTCGTGGGAGGATGGCTACGAGCAGTACTTC	-	-	TRBV6-5	TRBJ2-7
CAWSKDRWEAFF	TGTGCCTGGAGTAAGGACAGGTGGGAAGCTTTCTTT	TRBD1	-	TRBV30	TRBJ1-1
CASRGSTANTEAFF	TGTGCCAGCAGGGGATCGACAGCCAACACTGAAGCTTTCTTT	-	few	TRBV2	TRBJ1-1
CASSGASGSLGEQFF	TGTGCCAGCAGTGGGGCTAGCGGAAGTCTGGGGGAGCAGTTCTTC	TRBD2	-	TRBV6-6	TRBJ2-1
CASSVGLMNTEAFF	TGTGCCAGCAGCGTAGGACTGATGAACACTGAAGCTTTCTTT	-	once	TRBV7-9	TRBJ1-1
CASSLERENEQYF	TGTGCCAGCAGCTTAGAGCGGGAGAACGAGCAGTACTTC	TRBD2	-	TRBV7-2	TRBJ2-7
CASSLSGLAAGEQFF	TGCGCCAGCAGCTTGTCCGGACTAGCGGCTGGGGAGCAGTTCTTC	TRBD2	-	TRBV5-1	TRBJ2-1
CASSTREGGYEQYF	TGTGCCAGCAGTACCCGCGAGGGAGGCTACGAGCAGTACTTC	-	-	TRBV6-2/TRBV6-3	TRBJ2-7
CASSIGQRSNQPQHF	TGTGCCAGTAGTATCGGACAGAGGAGCAATCAGCCCCAGCATTTT	-	-	TRBV19	TRBJ1-5
CASSGQDYEQYF	TGTGCCAGCAGCGGGCAGGACTACGAGCAGTACTTC	-	-	TRBV7-9	TRBJ2-7
CASSQVKHGELFF	TGTGCCAGCAGCCAAGTAAAACACGGGGAGCTGTTTTTT	-	-	TRBV14	TRBJ2-2
CASSPTSTTRGDTQYF	TGCGCCAGCAGCCCAACTAGCACCACAAGGGGAGATACGCAGTATTTT	-	-	TRBV5-1	TRBJ2-3
CASSSLGAGGSKNIQYF	TGTGCCAGCAGCTCCTTAGGAGCGGGAGGGTCCAAAAACATTCAGTACTTC	TRBD2	-	TRBV7-9	TRBJ2-4
CATSDPKGTQTDTQYF	TGTGCCACCAGTGACCCGAAAGGGACTCAAACAGATACGCAGTATTTT	-	-	TRBV24-1	TRBJ2-3
CASSLAGSNQPQHF	TGCGCCAGCAGCTTGGCGGGGTCGAATCAGCCCCAGCATTTT	-	-	TRBV5-1	TRBJ1-5
CASTQTLGLYGYTF	TGTGCCAGCACCCAAACACTGGGCCTCTATGGCTACACCTTC	-	-	TRBV6-5	TRBJ1-2
CASSPTGSAPYNEQFF	TGTGCCAGCAGCCCGACGGGAAGCGCACCGTACAATGAGCAGTTCTTC	-	-	TRBV3-1/TRBV3-2	TRBJ2-1
CASMVGRGSYEQYF	TGTGCCAGCATGGTCGGGAGAGGATCCTACGAGCAGTACTTC	-	few	TRBV27	TRBJ2-7
CASSLARAGVGGELFF	TGTGCCAGCAGCTTAGCCCGAGCGGGAGTAGGAGGGGAGCTGTTTTTT	TRBD2	-	TRBV11-2	TRBJ2-2
CASSPHRGARYEQYF	TGTGCCAGCAGCCCGCACAGGGGAGCAAGGTACGAGCAGTACTTC	TRBD1	-	TRBV5-8	TRBJ2-7
CASSGSTGGFTEAFF	TGCGCCAGCAGCGGCTCGACAGGGGGCTTCACTGAAGCTTTCTTT	TRBD1	-	TRBV5-1	TRBJ1-1
CASSLNGGQWGEQYF	TGTGCCAGCAGTTTAAACGGGGGGCAGTGGGGCGAGCAGTACTTC	-	-	TRBV7-2	TRBJ2-7
CASSQPPTGVVPEAFF	TGTGCCAGCAGCCAACCCCCCACAGGGGTGGTCCCTGAAGCTTTCTTT	TRBD1	-	TRBV4-2	TRBJ1-1
CAWSTGQANEKLFF	TGTGCCTGGAGCACGGGACAGGCTAATGAAAAACTGTTTTTT	TRBD1	-	TRBV30	TRBJ1-4
CASSLTDPNEQFF	TGTGCCAGCAGTTTGACAGACCCCAATGAGCAGTTCTTC	-	-	TRBV12-3/TRBV12-4	TRBJ2-1
CASSLSALHF	TGTGCCAGCAGCCTTTCGGCCCTCCACTTT	-	once	TRBV12-3/TRBV12-4	TRBJ1-6
CATGQGGSNEQFF	TGTGCCACCGGCCAGGGGGGCAGCAATGAGCAGTTCTTC	-	once	TRBV24-1	TRBJ2-1
CATSGQENGYTF	TGTGCCACCAGCGGACAGGAGAATGGCTACACCTTC	TRBD1	-	TRBV24-1	TRBJ1-2